These 29 T cell receptor beta chains came from one sample sequenced in a study of CD4 T cells in relation to SARS-CoV-2 and coronaviruses. CD4+ T cells from unexposed donors were obtained before the COVID-19 pandemic (2011-2018). TCRdb keeps only in-frame clones here, not all; method: immunoSEQ multiplex PCR. The sample carries around 69,000 clones, approximately 94% recorded once. Sequenced input: naive CD4+ T cells from PBMCs. Documented subset: naive CD4+ T cells isolated by negative enrichment. The source is a human donor in good health.

With respect to this clone: Other DNA sequences in the sample encode the same CDR3. J is TRBJ1-1 and V is TRBV5-1; no reliable D call. The CDR3 length is 13 residues. CDR1 SGHRS and CDR2 YFSETQ come from the germline V gene. V lost 0 bases to trimming and J lost 1 base, with 4 bases between them. The CDR3 coding sequence is TGCGCCAGCAGCTTGGCTGGGAACACTGAAGCTTTCTTT. It is translated as CASSLAGNTEAFF.

The gene calls are TRBV7-3 and TRBJ2-7; 8 bases line up with TRBD1. This CDR3 spans 18 amino acids. Germline CDR1 SGHTA, CDR2 FQGTGA. V shed 1 base and J 0 bases; nucleotides not matched to a gene: 11. DNA of the CDR3: TGTGCCAGCAGCTTAATGTGGGGGACAGGAAGAAGCTCCTACGAGCAGTACTTC. Its translation is CASSLMWGTGRSSYEQYF.

The chain recombines TRBV7-3 with TRBJ2-7, with 9 bases identical to TRBD2. The CDR3 loop spans 14 amino acids. Unmatched junction bases numbered 0, after V lost 3 bases and J lost 0 bases. Germline V lookup: CDR1 SGHTA, CDR2 FQGTGA. The CDR3: CASSFSGSSYEQYF. CDR3 DNA sequence: TGTGCCAGCAGCTTTAGCGGGAGCTCCTACGAGCAGTACTTC.

J is TRBJ2-7 and V is TRBV24-1; 13 bases are shared with TRBD2. The V and J ends lost 5 bases and 2 bases, in that order; junction bases with no gene match: 5. This CDR3 is 16 amino acids long. From germline, CDR1 is KGHDR and CDR2 SFDVKD. The CDR3 region has the DNA TGTGCCACCAGTGGACCCGGGACTAGCGGGACCTACGAGCAGTACTTC. Encoded protein: CATSGPGTSGTYEQYF.

The chain couples TRBV18 to TRBJ2-7, with D perhaps assigned TRBD1 or TRBD2 (5 bases each). This CDR3 comprises 13 residues. The V and J ends lost 8 bases and 0 bases respectively, with 11 bases between them. The V gene's germline CDR1 is KGHSH and CDR2 LQKENI. The CDR3 DNA sequence: TGTGCCAGCAAATCTGGGGGCTCCTACGAGCAGTACTTC. This gives the protein CASKSGGSYEQYF.

This chain links TRBV9 with TRBJ1-2, with D perhaps matching TRBD1 (6 bases). Trimming cost V 3 bases and J 6 bases, with 12 bases left between them. This CDR3 is 13 amino acids long. The V gene's germline CDR1 is SGDLS and CDR2 YYNGEE. CDR3 residues: CASSANRVDGYTF. CDR3 nucleotide sequence: TGTGCCAGCAGCGCCAACAGGGTCGATGGCTACACCTTC.

The rearrangement uses TRBV27 and TRBJ1-6, with TRBD1 matching 7 bases. This CDR3 contains 14 residues. The germline gives CDR1 MNHEY, CDR2 SMNVEV (reference sequence). The V segment lost 6 bases and the J segment 7 bases; nucleotides outside the gene matches: 6. In DNA form, the CDR3 reads TGTGCCAGCAGCTCGGACAGGAGCAATTCACCCCTCCACTTT. Its translation: CASSSDRSNSPLHF.

The table lists this clone with a count of one. The rearrangement uses TRBV3-1 (or the pseudogene TRBV3-2) and TRBJ1-3; 8 nucleotides align to TRBD1. V lost 3 bases and J lost 4; bases outside the gene matches: 5. CDR3 size: 15 residues. Germline-derived CDR1 and CDR2 are LGHDT and YNNKEL (reference sequence). Here the CDR3 DNA reads TGTGCCAGCAGCCAGACCAGGGGGCTCGGAAACACCATATATTTT. Protein product: CASSQTRGLGNTIYF.

The genes are TRBV19 and TRBJ2-3; D is unclear. V dropped 2 bases and J dropped 5 bases, with 11 bases sitting between them. Per germline, CDR1 LNHDA and CDR2 SQIVND (reference sequence). There are 14 residues in the CDR3. The CDR3 DNA sequence: TGTGCCAGTAGTATATCTTCCCGTTTAGATACGCAGTATTTT. This translates into CASSISSRLDTQYF.

The chain is built from TRBV6-5 and TRBJ2-3; TRBD2 agrees at 7 bases. The V and J ends lost 2 bases and 1 base, in that order; junction bases with no gene match: 3. CDR1 MNHEY and CDR2 SVGAGI come from the germline V gene. The CDR3 has 15 amino acids. CDR3 loop: CASSYAGVGTDTQYF. The CDR3, as DNA: TGTGCCAGCAGTTACGCGGGAGTTGGCACAGATACGCAGTATTTT.

The chain is built from TRBV28 and TRBJ2-5; 14 nucleotides agree with TRBD2. Trimming cost V 6 bases and J 6 bases; bases outside gene matches: 6. Per the germline V gene, CDR1 is MDHEN and CDR2 is SYDVKM. CDR3 size: 15 residues. The CDR3 DNA is TGTGCCAGCAGCCTAGGGACTAGCGGGAGTCAGACCCAGTACTTC. Translating gives CASSLGTSGSQTQYF.

The rearrangement joins TRBV4-1 to TRBJ2-3, with 11 bases matching TRBD2. There are 21 residues in the CDR3. Looked up from germline, CDR1 is MGHRA and CDR2 is YSYEKL. The V and J ends lost 2 bases and 4 bases, in that order; junction bases with no gene match: 20. The CDR3 reads CASSQPILAGGSGKRADTQYF. The CDR3 DNA sequence: TGCGCCAGCAGCCAACCCATCCTAGCGGGAGGATCGGGAAAAAGAGCAGATACGCAGTATTTT.

Only a few counts were recorded for this clone. CDR3 protein: CASSERRFQETQYF. The DNA for the CDR3 is TGTGCCAGCAGTGAAAGACGATTCCAAGAGACCCAGTACTTC. The chain carries TRBV25-1 and TRBJ2-5; D is unclear. There are 14 residues in the CDR3. Deletions cut 2 bases from V and 1 base from J, with 8 bases between. Looked up from germline, CDR1 is MGHDK and CDR2 is SYGVNS.

The rearrangement links TRBV13 to TRBJ2-5, with D possibly being TRBD1 or TRBD2 (5 bases each). The germline V gene has CDR1 PRHDT and CDR2 FYEKMQ (reference sequence). V was shortened by 5 bases and J by 4 bases, with 20 bases between the two germline ends. The CDR3 loop spans 16 amino acids. Written as DNA, the CDR3 is TGTGCCAGCAGCCCCCCATACCCCGAGGGGCCAGAGACCCAGTACTTC. Translation gives CASSPPYPEGPETQYF.

The chain has TRBV7-9 and TRBJ2-1; 7 bases match TRBD1. CDR3 length: 15 amino acids. The V gene's germline CDR1 is SEHNR and CDR2 FQNEAQ (reference sequence). V trimming: 5 bases; J trimming: 5 bases; junction bases outside the gene matches: 9. CDR3 sequence: CASSPTGTVNNEQFF. DNA for the CDR3: TGTGCCAGCAGCCCTACGGGGACAGTTAACAATGAGCAGTTCTTC.

The rearrangement uses TRBV9 and TRBJ2-1; 10 bases match TRBD1. V dropped 4 bases and J dropped 7; count of bases not matched to a gene: 23. The CDR3 totals 20 residues. CDR1 and CDR2 from the germline V gene are SGDLS and YYNGEE. The CDR3 nucleotides read TGTGCCAGCAGCTCAAAGCCGGGACAGGGGACTAACGTGGGGGGAAATGAGCAGTTCTTC. As protein: CASSSKPGQGTNVGGNEQFF.

This chain joins TRBV5-1 and TRBJ2-1; D not certain. The CDR3 covers 14 residues. CDR1 and CDR2 (germline): SGHRS, YFSETQ. V was shortened by 0 bases and J by 4 bases, with 8 bases between the two germline ends. For the CDR3, the DNA is TGCGCCAGCAGCTTGGTACAGCAGTACAATGAGCAGTTCTTC. Its translation is CASSLVQQYNEQFF.

This chain connects TRBV19 to TRBJ1-1; 7 nucleotides align to TRBD1. Germline V gene lookup returns CDR1 LNHDA and CDR2 SQIVND (reference sequence). The V segment lost 7 bases and the J segment 0 bases; nucleotides outside the gene matches: 11. CDR3 length: 16 amino acids. The CDR3 nucleotides read TGTGCCAGTACCCGTCCGGGACAGCTCATGAACACTGAAGCTTTCTTT. The encoded protein is CASTRPGQLMNTEAFF.

The chain recombines TRBV12-3 or TRBV12-4 with TRBJ1-2; D is unresolved. The CDR3 contains 13 residues. V shed 5 bases and J shed 5 bases, with 12 bases lying between them. The CDR3 region is CASSRAKGYGYTF. The CDR3 coding sequence is TGTGCCAGCAGTCGGGCCAAGGGATATGGCTACACCTTC.

This chain links TRBV10-3 with TRBJ2-7; 10 bases match TRBD1. Trimming at V came to 4 bases and at J to 1 base, leaving 1 base not matched to a gene. This CDR3 is built from 14 residues. Germline V gene data show CDR1 as ENHRY and CDR2 as SYGVKD. CDR3 DNA: TGTGCCATCAGTGGGGACAGGGGATCCTACGAGCAGTACTTC. Its protein product is CAISGDRGSYEQYF.

This rearrangement joins TRBV5-4 to TRBJ1-2; 11 positions agree with TRBD1. V lost 0 bases, J lost 5 bases, and 3 bases stayed unmatched. The CDR3 runs 15 residues. Per the germline V gene, CDR1 is SGHNT and CDR2 is YYREEE (reference sequence). Here the CDR3 reads CASSLGDRGRYGYTF. The CDR3 nucleotides are TGTGCCAGCAGCTTGGGGGACAGGGGGAGGTATGGCTACACCTTC.

This sequence joins TRBV30 and TRBJ1-1; TRBD1 aligns across 8 bases. CDR3 length equals 16 residues. Germline CDR1 is GTSNPN and CDR2 is SVGIG (reference sequence). Trimming cost V 3 bases and J 4 bases; bases outside gene matches: 13. The DNA for the CDR3 is TGTGCCTGGAGCACAGGGACAATTACAGGGGGCACTGAAGCTTTCTTT. Its protein product is CAWSTGTITGGTEAFF.

The CDR3 protein is CASSAMTSGYYYEQYF. The CDR3 DNA is TGTGCCAGCAGTGCCATGACTAGCGGATACTACTACGAGCAGTACTTC. This sequence joins TRBV3-1 (or the pseudogene TRBV3-2) and TRBJ2-7; TRBD2 matches at 9 bases. The CDR3 sequence is 16 residues long. V trimming: 6 bases; J trimming: 3 bases; junction bases outside the gene matches: 12. Looked up from germline, CDR1 is LGHDT and CDR2 is YNNKEL (reference sequence).

V usage is TRBV27 and J usage is TRBJ1-4; 7 bases agree with TRBD1. V lost 7 bases, J lost 7 bases, and 6 bases stayed unmatched. CDR3 length: 13 amino acids. Germline values: CDR1 MNHEY, CDR2 SMNVEV (reference sequence). The CDR3 region is CASTKQGIEKLFF. In DNA, the CDR3 is TGTGCCAGCACGAAACAGGGGATTGAAAAACTGTTTTTT.

This clone was seen a single time. This chain connects TRBV5-1 to TRBJ2-5, with 7 nucleotides matching TRBD1. Germline assignment: CDR1 SGHRS and CDR2 YFSETQ. The CDR3 loop spans 16 amino acids. The ends lost 1 base at V and 0 bases at J; junction bases unmatched: 6. DNA of the CDR3: TGCGCCAGCAGCTTGACCGGGACAGCCTACCAAGAGACCCAGTACTTC. This translates into CASSLTGTAYQETQYF.

The chain uses TRBV12-2 and TRBJ2-2; the table's D gene call, TRBD2, was not cross checked with the DNA. TRBV12-2 is assigned pseudogene status. The CDR3 has 16 amino acids. The CDR3 bases are TGTGCAAGTCGCTCCCTTGAGGCGGGAGCTGGCGGGGAGCTGTTTTTT. Translated, it gives CASRSLEAGAGGELFF.

This clone showed up just once. The rearrangement links TRBV6-5 to TRBJ1-4, with D unresolved. The V end was cut by 2 bases, the J end by 1 base, with 11 bases between. Germline V gene lookup returns CDR1 MNHEY and CDR2 SVGAGI. This CDR3 region has 16 residues. The CDR3 reads CASSYGRGRTNEKLFF. As DNA, the CDR3 is TGTGCCAGCAGTTACGGACGAGGGAGAACTAATGAAAAACTGTTTTTT.

This chain links TRBV6-6 with TRBJ1-1; weak D call: TRBD1 (6 bases). The CDR3 covers 15 residues. V was shortened by 1 base and J by 1 base, with 10 bases between the two germline ends. The germline V gene has CDR1 MNHNY and CDR2 SVGAGI (reference sequence). The CDR3 nucleotides read TGTGCCAGCAGTTACTATGGACAGCCGAACACTGAAGCTTTCTTT. Translated, it gives CASSYYGQPNTEAFF.

This chain connects TRBV6-1 to TRBJ1-1; D gene unclear. The CDR3 has 15 amino acids. Germline CDR1 reads MNHNS; CDR2 reads SASEGT. V dropped 1 base and J dropped 0 bases, with 9 bases sitting between them. As DNA, the CDR3 is TGTGCCAGCAGTGAAGGATCGGGTTTGAACACTGAAGCTTTCTTT. This sequence encodes CASSEGSGLNTEAFF.